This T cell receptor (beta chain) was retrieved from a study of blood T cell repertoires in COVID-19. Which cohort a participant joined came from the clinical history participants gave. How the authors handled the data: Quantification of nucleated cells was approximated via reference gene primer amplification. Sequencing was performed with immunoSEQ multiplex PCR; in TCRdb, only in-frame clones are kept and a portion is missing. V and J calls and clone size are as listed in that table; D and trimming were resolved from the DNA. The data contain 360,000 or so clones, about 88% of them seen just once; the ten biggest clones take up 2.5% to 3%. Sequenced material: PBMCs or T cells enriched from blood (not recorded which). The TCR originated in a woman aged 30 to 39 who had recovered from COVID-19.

CDR3 DNA: TGTGCCAGCAGTGTGGGAGGTGAGCAGTTCTTC. Translated: CASSVGGEQFF. The chain couples TRBV12-3 or TRBV12-4 to TRBJ2-1, with a tentative D call TRBD2 (6 bases). CDR3 length: 11 residues. The V and J ends lost 5 bases and 9 bases respectively, with 8 bases between them.